The entry below gives a single TCR beta chain sequence along with its context. Its antigen is unidentified. PCR involved 60 Vbeta and 13 Jbeta primers. Assay: immunoSEQ multiplex PCR; the TCRdb copy retains only in-frame clones and omits some. The table records under 110,000 clones, around three quarters of them present only once. J was trimmed by 5 bases and V by 4 bases; bases with no gene match: 3. The CDR3 contains 14 residues. In germline, CDR1 is LGHNA, CDR2 YSLEER. This entry is derived from a study of cytomegalovirus exposure and HLA in healthy donors. Study conclusions and caveats: Most TCRs appeared rarely, but some public TCRs recurred in many donors. About 87% or about 30% of the time was how often most TCR beta V segments were productive, according to an earlier analysis.

The TCR comes from a boy aged 5-17 years in good health and CMV-seronegative. The chain couples TRBV4-3 to TRBJ2-1; TRBD1 matches at 9 bases. The sample comprised PBMCs. CDR3 sequence reads: CASSPGQGHNEQFF. CDR3 sequence (DNA): TGCGCCAGCAGCCCGGGACAGGGCCACAATGAGCAGTTCTTC.